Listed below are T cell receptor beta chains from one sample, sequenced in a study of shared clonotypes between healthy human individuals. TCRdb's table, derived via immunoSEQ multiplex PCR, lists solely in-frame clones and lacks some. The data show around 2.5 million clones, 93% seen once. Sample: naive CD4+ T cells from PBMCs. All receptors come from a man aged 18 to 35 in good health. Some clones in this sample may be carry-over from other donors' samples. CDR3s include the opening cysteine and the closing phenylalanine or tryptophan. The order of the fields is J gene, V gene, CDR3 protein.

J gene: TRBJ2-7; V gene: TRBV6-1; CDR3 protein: CASSEWDEQYF
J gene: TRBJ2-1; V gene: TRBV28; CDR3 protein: CASSLRVNEQFF
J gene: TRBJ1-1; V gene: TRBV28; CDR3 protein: CASSSSIRRMNTEAFF
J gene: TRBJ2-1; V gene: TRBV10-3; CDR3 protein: CAISVPTGGDRSSYNEQFF
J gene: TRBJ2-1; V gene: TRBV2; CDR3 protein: CASSAGHGLESGNEQFF
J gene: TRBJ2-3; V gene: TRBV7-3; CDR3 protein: CASSPDRSTDTQYF
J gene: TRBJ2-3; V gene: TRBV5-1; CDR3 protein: CASSFLAGGSTDTQYF
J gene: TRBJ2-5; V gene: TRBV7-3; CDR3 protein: CASSGGGGQETQYF
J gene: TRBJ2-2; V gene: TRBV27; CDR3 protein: CASRTGVNTGELFF
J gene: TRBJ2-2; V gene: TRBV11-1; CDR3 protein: CASSLGYRAGELFF
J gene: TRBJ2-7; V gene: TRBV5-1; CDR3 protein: CASRRAGGTYEQYF
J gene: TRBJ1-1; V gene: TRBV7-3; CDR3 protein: CASSLMGGDTEAFF
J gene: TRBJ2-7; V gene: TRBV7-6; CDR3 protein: CASSSRPSGIYEQYF
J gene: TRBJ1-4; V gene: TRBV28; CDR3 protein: CASTPGQSNEKLFF
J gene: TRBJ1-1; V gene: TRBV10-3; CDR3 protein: CAISESKGFGVTEAFF
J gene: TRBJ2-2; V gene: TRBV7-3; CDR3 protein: CASSLGGSSNTGELFF
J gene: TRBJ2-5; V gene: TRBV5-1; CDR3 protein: CASSLLSSQETQYF
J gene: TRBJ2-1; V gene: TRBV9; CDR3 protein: CASSAFPTGSYNEQFF
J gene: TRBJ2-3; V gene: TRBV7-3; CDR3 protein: CASSLTGRGRTDTQYF
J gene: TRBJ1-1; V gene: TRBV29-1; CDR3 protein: CSVRNTEAFF
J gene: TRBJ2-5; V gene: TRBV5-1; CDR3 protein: CASSLAGASGQETQYF
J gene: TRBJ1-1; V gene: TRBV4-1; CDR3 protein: CASSQDLAGRITEAFF
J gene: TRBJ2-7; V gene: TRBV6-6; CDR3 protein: CASSYSLPGHLEQYF
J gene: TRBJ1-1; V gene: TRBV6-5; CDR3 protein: CASSPEAQKGQAFF
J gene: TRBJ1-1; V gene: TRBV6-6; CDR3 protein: CASSPRDSHTEAFF
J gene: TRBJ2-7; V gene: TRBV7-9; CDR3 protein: CASSLSGTGMEQYF
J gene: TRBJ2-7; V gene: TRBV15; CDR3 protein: CATSSTPGYEQYF
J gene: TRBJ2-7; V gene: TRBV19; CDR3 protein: CASSRIAGGSYEQYF
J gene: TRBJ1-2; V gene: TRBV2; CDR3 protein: CASSEGPQYTF
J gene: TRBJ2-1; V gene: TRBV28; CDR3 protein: CASEERRGSGTPYNEQFF
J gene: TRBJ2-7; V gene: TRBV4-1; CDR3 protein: CASSRTSGRAGYEQYF
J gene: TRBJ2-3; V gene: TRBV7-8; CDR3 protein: CASSHSGRPDTQYF
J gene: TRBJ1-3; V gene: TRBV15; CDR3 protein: CATSRVYSGNTIYF
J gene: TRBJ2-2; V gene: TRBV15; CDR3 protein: CATSRGLAFTGELFF
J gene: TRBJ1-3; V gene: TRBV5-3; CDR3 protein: CARSFGQRSGNTIYF
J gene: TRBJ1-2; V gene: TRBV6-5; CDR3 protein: CASSYRRDSYTF
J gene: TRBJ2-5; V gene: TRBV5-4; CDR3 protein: CASSGAGTSGRGQETQYF
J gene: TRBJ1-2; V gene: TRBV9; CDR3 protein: CASSAGQGVWYGYTF
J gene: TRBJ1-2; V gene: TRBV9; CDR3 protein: CASSPGTPYGYTF
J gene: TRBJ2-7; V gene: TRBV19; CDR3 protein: CASSKGLAGGSSYEQYF
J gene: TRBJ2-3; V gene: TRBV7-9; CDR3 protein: CASRPRLAASSTDTQYF
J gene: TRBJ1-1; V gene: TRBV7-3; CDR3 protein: CASSLDSNTEAFF
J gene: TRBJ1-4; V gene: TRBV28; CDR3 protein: CASGPGGNYEKLFF
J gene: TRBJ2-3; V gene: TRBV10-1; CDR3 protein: CASSVREGDTQYF
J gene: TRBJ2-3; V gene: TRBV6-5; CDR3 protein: CASQGLADSTDTQYF
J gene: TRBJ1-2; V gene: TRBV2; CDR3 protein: CASTELQWGQGYGYTF
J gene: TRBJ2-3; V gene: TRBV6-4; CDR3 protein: CASSEDSGPTDTQYF
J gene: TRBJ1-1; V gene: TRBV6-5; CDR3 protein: CASSFGMYGTEAFF
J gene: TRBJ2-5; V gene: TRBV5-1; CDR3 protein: CASSRTASQETQYF
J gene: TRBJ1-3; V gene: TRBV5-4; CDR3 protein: CASSLAGLNGNTIYF
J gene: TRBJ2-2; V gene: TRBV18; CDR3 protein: CASSLRDRTGELFF
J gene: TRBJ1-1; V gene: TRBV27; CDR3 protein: CASSPHLGGNTEAFF
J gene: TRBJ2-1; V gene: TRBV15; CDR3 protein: CATSRGRDTVGEQFF
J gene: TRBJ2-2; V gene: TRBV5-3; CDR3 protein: CARSRDRGPNTGELFF
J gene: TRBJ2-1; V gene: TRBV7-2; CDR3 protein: CASRLNEQFF
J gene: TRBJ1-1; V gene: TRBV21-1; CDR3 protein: CASSYTGDNTEAFF
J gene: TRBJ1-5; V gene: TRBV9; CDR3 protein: CASSTRDSNQPQHF
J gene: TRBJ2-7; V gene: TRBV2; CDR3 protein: CASTAREGYEQYF
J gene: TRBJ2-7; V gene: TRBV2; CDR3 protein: CASSDWGGYEQYF